The clone carrying this TCR beta chain turned up a few times. MiXCR was run by TCRdb on the RACE reads, yielding one entry per CDR3 protein. The top ten clones hold approximately 2.1% of a sample with about 380,000 distinct CDR3 sequences, approximately 5.1% of them seen once. This sample was taken from a study of human T cells and chemical hapten exposure. Study-wide background: Sensitization applied 2% DPC to approximately 2 cm by approximately 2 cm of upper inner arm skin. Affected patients, primarily female, had alopecia areata, totalis or universalis.

The time point is: patch test 1, 2 weeks after DPC sensitization. Treatment reported: therapeutic diphenylcyclopropenone sensitization with weekly scalp DPC. This specimen was whole blood, taken in connection with sensitization to the hapten diphenylcyclopropenone (DPC). This sequence originates from a woman between 50 and 59 years old with alopecia areata. Some clones in this sample may be carry-over from other donors' samples.

The CDR3 region is CASSPLAGGEEETQYF. CDR3 sequence (DNA): TGTGCCAGCAGCCCTCTAGCGGGGGGGGAGGAAGAGACCCAGTACTTC. The rearrangement joins TRBV12-3 or TRBV12-4 to TRBJ2-5; TRBD2 matches at 12 bases. This CDR3 spans 16 amino acids. The V gene end was trimmed by 6 bases and the J gene end by 3 bases; junction bases not matched to a gene: 8.